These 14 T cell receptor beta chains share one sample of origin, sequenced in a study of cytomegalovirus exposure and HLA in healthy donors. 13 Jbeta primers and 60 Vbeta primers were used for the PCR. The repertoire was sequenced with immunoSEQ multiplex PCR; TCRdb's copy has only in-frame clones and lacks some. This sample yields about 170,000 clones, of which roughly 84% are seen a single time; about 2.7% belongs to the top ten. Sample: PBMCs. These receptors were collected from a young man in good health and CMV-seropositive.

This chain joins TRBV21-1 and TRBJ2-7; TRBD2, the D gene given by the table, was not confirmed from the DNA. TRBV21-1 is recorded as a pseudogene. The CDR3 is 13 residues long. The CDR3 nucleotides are TGTGCCAGCAGCTCCGGACCTGACTACGAGCAGTACGTC. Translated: CASSSGPDYEQYV.

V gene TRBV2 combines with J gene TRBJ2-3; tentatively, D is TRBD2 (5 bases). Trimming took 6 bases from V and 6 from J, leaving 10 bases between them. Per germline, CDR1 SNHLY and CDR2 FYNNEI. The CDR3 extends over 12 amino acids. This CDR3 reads CASRAEVDTQYF. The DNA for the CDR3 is TGTGCCAGCAGGGCGGAGGTTGATACGCAGTATTTT. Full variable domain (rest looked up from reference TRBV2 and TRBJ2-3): EPEVTQTPSHQVTQMGQEVILRCVPISNHLYFYWYRQILGQKVEFLVSFYNNEISEKSEIFDDQFSVERPDGSNFTLKIRSTKLEDSAMYFCASRAEVDTQYFGPGTRLTVL.

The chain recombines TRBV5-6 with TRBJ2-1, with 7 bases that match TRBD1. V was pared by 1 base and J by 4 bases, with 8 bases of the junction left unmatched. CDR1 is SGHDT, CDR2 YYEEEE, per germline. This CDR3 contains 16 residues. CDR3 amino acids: CASSLLQGVSYNEQFF. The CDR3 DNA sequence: TGTGCCAGCAGCTTGCTCCAGGGGGTTTCATACAATGAGCAGTTCTTC.

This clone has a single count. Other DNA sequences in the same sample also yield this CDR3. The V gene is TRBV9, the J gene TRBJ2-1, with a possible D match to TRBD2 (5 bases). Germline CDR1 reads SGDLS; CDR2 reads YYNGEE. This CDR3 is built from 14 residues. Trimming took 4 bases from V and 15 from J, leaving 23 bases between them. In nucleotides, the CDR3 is TGTGCCAGCAGCCCAGCGGACCCCATCGTCCGACGGTTCTTC. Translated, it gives CASSPADPIVRRFF.

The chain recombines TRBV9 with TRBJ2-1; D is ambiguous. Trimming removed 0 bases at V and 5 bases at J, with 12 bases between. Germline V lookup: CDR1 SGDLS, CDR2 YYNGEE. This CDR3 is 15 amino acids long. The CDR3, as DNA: TGTGCCAGCAGCGTAGGCGGCAACACCAACAATGAGCAGTTCTTC. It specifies CASSVGGNTNNEQFF.

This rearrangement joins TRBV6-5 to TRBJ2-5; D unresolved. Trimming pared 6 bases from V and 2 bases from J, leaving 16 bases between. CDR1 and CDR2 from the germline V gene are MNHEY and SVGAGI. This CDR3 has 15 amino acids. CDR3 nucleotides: TGTGCCAGCAGCCCTAATCGTCCCTGGCAAGAGACCCAGTACTTC. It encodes CASSPNRPWQETQYF.

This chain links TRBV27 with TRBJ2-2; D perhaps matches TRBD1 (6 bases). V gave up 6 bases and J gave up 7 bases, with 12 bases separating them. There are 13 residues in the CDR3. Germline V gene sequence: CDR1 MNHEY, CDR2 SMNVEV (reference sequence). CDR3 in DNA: TGTGCCAGCAGCCCGACAGGAAGCGGGGAGCTGTTTTTT. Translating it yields CASSPTGSGELFF.

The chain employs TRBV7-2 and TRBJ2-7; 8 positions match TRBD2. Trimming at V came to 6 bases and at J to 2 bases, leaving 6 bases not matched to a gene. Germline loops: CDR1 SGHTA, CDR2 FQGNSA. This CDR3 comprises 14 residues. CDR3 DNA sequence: TGTGCCAGCAGTCAAACTAGCGGCCCCTACGAGCAGTACTTC. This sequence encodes CASSQTSGPYEQYF.

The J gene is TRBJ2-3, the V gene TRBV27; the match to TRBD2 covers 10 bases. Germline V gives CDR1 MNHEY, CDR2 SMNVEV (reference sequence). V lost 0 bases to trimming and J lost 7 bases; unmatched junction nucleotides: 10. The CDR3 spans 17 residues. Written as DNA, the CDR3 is TGTGCCAGCAGTTTATCAGTAGCGGGAGGACCGTTAAATACGCAGTATTTT. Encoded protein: CASSLSVAGGPLNTQYF.

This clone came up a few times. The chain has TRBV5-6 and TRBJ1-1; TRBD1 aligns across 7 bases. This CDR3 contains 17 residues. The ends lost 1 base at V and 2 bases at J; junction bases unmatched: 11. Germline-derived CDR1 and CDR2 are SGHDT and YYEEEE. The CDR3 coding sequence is TGTGCCAGCAGCTTGTTAGGTAGGACAGGTTCAAACACTGAAGCTTTCTTT. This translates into CASSLLGRTGSNTEAFF. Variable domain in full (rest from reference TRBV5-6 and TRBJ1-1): DAGVTQSPTHLIKTRGQQVTLRCSPKSGHDTVSWYQQALGQGPQFIFQYYEEEERQRGNFPDRFSGHQFPNYSSELNVNALLLGDSALYLCASSLLGRTGSNTEAFFGQGTRLTVV.

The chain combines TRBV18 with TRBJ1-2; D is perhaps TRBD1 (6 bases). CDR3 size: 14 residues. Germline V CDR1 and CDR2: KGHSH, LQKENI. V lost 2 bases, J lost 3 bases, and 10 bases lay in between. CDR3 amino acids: CASSPGAGDYGYTF. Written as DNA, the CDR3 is TGTGCCAGCTCACCAGGGGCAGGGGACTATGGCTACACCTTC.

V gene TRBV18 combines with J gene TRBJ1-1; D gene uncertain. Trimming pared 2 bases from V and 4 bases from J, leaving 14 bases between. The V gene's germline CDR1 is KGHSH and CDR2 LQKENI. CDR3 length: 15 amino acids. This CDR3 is CASSPFKAGSTEAFF. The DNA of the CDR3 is TGTGCCAGCTCACCATTCAAGGCGGGGAGCACTGAAGCTTTCTTT.

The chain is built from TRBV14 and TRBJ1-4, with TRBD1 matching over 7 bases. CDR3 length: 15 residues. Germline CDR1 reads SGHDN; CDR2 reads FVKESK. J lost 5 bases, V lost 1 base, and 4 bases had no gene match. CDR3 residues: CASSQGQGPNEKLFF. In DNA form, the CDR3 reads TGTGCCAGCAGCCAAGGACAGGGACCCAATGAAAAACTGTTTTTT.

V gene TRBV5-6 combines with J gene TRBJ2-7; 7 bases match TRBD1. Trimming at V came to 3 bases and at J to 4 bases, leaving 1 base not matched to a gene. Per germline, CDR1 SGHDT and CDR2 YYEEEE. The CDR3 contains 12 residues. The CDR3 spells CASSSDRYEQYF. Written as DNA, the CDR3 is TGTGCCAGCAGCTCGGACAGGTACGAGCAGTACTTC.